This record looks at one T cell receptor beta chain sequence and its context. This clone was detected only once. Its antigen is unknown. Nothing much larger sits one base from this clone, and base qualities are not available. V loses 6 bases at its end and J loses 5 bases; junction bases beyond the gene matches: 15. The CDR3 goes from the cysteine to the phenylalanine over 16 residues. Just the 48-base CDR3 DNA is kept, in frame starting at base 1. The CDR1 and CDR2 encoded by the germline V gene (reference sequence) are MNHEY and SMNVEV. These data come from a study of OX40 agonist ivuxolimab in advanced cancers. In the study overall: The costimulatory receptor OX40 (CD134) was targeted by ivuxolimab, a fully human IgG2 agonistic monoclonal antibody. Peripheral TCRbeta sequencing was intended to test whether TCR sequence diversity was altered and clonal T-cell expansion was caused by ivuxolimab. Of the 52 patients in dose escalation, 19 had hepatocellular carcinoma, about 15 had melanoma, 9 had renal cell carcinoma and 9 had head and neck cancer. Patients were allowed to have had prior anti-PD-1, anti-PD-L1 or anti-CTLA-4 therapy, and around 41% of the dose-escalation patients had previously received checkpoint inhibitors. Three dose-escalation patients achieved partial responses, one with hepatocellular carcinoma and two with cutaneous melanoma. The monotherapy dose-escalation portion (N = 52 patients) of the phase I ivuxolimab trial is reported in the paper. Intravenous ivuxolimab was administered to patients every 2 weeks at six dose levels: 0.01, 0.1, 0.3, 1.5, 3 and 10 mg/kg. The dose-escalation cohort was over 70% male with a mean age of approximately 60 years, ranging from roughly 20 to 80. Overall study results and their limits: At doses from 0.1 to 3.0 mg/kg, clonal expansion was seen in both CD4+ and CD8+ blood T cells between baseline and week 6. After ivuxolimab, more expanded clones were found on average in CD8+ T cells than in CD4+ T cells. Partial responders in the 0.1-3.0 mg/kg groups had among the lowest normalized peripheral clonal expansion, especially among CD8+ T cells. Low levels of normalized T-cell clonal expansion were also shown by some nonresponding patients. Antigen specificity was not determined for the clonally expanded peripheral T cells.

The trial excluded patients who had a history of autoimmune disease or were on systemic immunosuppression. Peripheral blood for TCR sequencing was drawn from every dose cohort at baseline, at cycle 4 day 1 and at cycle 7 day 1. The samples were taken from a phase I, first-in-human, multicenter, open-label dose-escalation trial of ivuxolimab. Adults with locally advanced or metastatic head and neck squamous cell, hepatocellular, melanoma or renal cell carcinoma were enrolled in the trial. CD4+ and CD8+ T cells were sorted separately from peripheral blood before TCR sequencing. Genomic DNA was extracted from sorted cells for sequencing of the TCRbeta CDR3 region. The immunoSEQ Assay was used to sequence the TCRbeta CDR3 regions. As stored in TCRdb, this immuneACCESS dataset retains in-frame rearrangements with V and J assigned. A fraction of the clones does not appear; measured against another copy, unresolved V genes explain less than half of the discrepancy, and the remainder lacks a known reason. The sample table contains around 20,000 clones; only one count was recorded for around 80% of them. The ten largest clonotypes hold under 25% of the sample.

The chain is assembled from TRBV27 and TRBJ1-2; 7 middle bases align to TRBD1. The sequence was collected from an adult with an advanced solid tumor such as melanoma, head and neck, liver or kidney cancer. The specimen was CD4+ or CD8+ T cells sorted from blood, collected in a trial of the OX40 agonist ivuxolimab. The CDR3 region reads CASRAGGGLGDYGYTF. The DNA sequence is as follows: TGTGCCAGCAGGGCAGGGGGGGGTCTGGGTGATTATGGCTACACCTTC.